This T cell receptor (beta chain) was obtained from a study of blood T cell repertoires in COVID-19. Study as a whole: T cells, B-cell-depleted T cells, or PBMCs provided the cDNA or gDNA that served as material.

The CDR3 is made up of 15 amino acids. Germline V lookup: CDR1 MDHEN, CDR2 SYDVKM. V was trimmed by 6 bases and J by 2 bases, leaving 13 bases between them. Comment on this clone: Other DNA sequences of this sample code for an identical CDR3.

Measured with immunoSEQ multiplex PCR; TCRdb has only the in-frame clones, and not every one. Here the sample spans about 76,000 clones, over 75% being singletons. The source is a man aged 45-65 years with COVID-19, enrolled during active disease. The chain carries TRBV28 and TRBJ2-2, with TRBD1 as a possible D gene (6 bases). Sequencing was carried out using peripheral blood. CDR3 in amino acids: CASSRGLLNTGELFF. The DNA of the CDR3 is TGTGCCAGCAGCAGGGGTCTTCTCAACACCGGGGAGCTGTTTTTT.